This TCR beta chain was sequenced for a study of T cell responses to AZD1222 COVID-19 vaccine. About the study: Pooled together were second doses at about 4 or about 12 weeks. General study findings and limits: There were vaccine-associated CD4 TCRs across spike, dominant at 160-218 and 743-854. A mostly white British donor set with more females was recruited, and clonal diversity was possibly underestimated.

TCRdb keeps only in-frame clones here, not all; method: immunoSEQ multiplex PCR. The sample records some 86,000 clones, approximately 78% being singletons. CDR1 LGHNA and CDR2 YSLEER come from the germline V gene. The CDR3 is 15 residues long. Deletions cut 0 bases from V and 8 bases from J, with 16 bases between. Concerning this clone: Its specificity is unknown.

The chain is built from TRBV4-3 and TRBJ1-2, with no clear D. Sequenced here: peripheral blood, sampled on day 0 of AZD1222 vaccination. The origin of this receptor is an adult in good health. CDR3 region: CASSQDSVAVWGYTF. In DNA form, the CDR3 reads TGCGCCAGCAGCCAAGATAGCGTTGCTGTCTGGGGCTACACCTTC.